Shown below are 20 T cell receptor beta chains from a single sample sequenced in a study of blood T cells in healthy people across ages. Primers used in a second PCR of roughly 7 to 11 cycles were a sample-barcoded 5' primer and a J-beta primer mix. TCRdb re-called the 5' RACE reads with MiXCR, one entry per CDR3 protein. The data contain 950,000 to 1,200,000 distinct CDR3 sequences, more than 30% of them singletons. The source material was blood. Receptors were obtained from a young man in good health.

V gene TRBV10-3 combines with J gene TRBJ1-2, with D unclear. Trimming removed 0 bases at V and 4 bases at J, with 24 bases between. CDR1 and CDR2 (germline): ENHRY, SYGVKD. This CDR3 region has 19 residues. CDR3 in DNA: TGTGCCATCAGTGAGTCCCTGCGAGGGATCACCCAGTTAGGCTATGGCTACACCTTC. Translated: CAISESLRGITQLGYGYTF.

The J gene is TRBJ2-7, the V gene TRBV4-2; 8 bases are a match to TRBD1. The germline V gene has CDR1 LGHNA and CDR2 YNFKEQ. The CDR3 is 15 residues long. J gave up 3 bases and V 4 bases, and 8 bases lay outside the gene matches. The CDR3, as DNA: TGTGCCAGCAGCCGCCTACCCGGACAGGGCTACGAGCAGTACTTC. Amino acids: CASSRLPGQGYEQYF.

V gene TRBV20-1 combines with J gene TRBJ1-5; D gene ambiguous. The CDR3 is 13 residues long. V gave up 2 bases and J gave up 2 bases, with 7 bases separating them. CDR1 is DFQATT and CDR2 is SNEGSKA in the germline V gene (reference sequence). CDR3 amino acids: CSARQDRNQPQHF. CDR3 nucleotides: TGCAGTGCTAGACAGGACCGCAATCAGCCCCAGCATTTT.

On this clonotype itself: A read error may account for a junction end that differs from germline. CDR3 sequence reads: CASTLVGSNNEQFF. CDR3 DNA sequence: TGTGCCAGCACCTTAGTGGGATCAAACAATGAGCAGTTCTTC. The V and J genes are TRBV7-6 and TRBJ2-1; no definite D call. CDR3 size: 14 residues. The germline V gene encodes CDR1 SGHVS and CDR2 FNYEAQ.

The V gene is TRBV19, the J gene TRBJ2-4, with a possible D match to TRBD1 (6 bases). The closer fit of TRBJ2-7 to the DNA end suggests the J call may be wrong. The CDR3 covers 13 residues. Germline CDR1 is LNHDA and CDR2 is SQIVND (reference sequence). CDR3 in amino acids: CASSPGERYEQYF. DNA of the CDR3: TGTGCCAGTAGTCCAGGGGAAAGGTACGAGCAGTACTTC.

The chain uses TRBV12-3 or TRBV12-4 and TRBJ2-4, with 11 positions matching TRBD1. J was trimmed by 0 bases and V by 5 bases; bases with no gene match: 12. The CDR3 covers 19 residues. CDR3 in DNA: TGTGCCAGCAGTCCAGATAAGGACAGGGGGCGACGAGCCAAAAACATTCAGTACTTC. It is translated as CASSPDKDRGRRAKNIQYF.

This rearrangement joins TRBV15 to TRBJ1-2; D uncertain. The CDR3 has 12 residues. V lost 0 bases, J lost 10 bases, and 9 bases lay in between. CDR1 and CDR2 from the germline V gene are LNHNV and YYDKDF (reference sequence). The CDR3 loop reads CATSRDGGNYTF. CDR3 sequence (DNA): TGTGCCACCAGCAGAGATGGCGGGAACTACACCTTC.

The CDR3 DNA reads TGTGCCAGCAGTTTCGCCGGAGATAATTCACCCCTCCACTTT. This codes for CASSFAGDNSPLHF. The genes are TRBV12-3 or TRBV12-4 and TRBJ1-6; D gene ambiguous. The CDR3 spans 14 residues. V lost 3 bases to trimming and J lost 5 bases, with 8 bases between them.

This chain connects TRBV5-1 to TRBJ2-1; D is undetermined. Trimming removed 2 bases at V and 5 bases at J, with 14 bases between. Germline V gene sequence: CDR1 SGHRS, CDR2 YFSETQ. The length of the CDR3 is 15 residues. CDR3 coding DNA: TGCGCCAGCAGCTTATCTCCGGCGAACAACAATGAGCAGTTCTTC. It specifies CASSLSPANNNEQFF.

This clonotype was observed many times. V and J are TRBV20-1 and TRBJ1-2; 8 bases agree with TRBD1. The CDR3 loop spans 12 amino acids. The J segment lost 3 bases and the V segment lost 4 bases, leaving 1 base of the junction unmatched. CDR1 is DFQATT and CDR2 is SNEGSKA in the germline V gene (reference sequence). The CDR3 sequence: CSATDRDYGYTF. CDR3 coding DNA: TGCAGTGCTACGGACAGGGACTATGGCTACACCTTC.

This clonotype was counted a few times. The chain links TRBV20-1 to TRBJ1-2, with 10 bases fitting TRBD1. The germline V gene has CDR1 DFQATT and CDR2 SNEGSKA (reference sequence). CDR3 length: 16 residues. V shed 6 bases and J 2 bases; nucleotides not matched to a gene: 12. CDR3 sequence: CSAEGRGQGWNYGYTF. The CDR3 region has the DNA TGCAGTGCGGAGGGGCGGGGACAGGGGTGGAACTATGGCTACACCTTC.

This clonotype was detected only a few times. This chain connects TRBV4-3 to TRBJ2-7; 12 bases map to TRBD1. Losses at the gene ends were 4 bases for V and 4 bases for J; bases not matched to a gene: 5. Germline CDR1 LGHNA, CDR2 YSLEER. CDR3 length: 15 amino acids. The CDR3 DNA is TGCGCCAGCAGCCTCGGGACAGGGGGCAGGTACGAGCAGTACTTC. Translating gives CASSLGTGGRYEQYF.

This clonotype was observed a handful of times. This rearrangement joins TRBV7-2 to TRBJ1-6, with 7 bases fitting TRBD1. CDR1 is SGHTA and CDR2 is FQGNSA in the germline V gene. Trimming at V came to 0 bases and at J to 16 bases, leaving 6 bases not matched to a gene. The CDR3 spans 13 residues. This chain's CDR3 is CASSLARTGRLHF. The CDR3 DNA reads as TGTGCCAGCAGCTTAGCCAGGACAGGAAGACTCCACTTT. The full variable domain, with the rest looked up from reference TRBV7-2 and TRBJ1-6, is GAGVSQSPSNKVTEKGKDVELRCDPISGHTALYWYRQSLGQGLEFLIYFQGNSAPDKSGLPSDRFSAERTGGSVSTLTIQRTQQEDSAVYLCASSLARTGRLHFGNGTRLTVT.

This rearrangement joins TRBV18 to TRBJ2-7, with D uncertain. The CDR3 is 14 residues long. Germline CDR1 and CDR2: KGHSH and LQKENI. Trimming removed 2 bases at V and 7 bases at J, with 15 bases between. For the CDR3, the DNA is TGTGCCAGCTCACCAAGGTCAAGGGTCGAAGAGCAGTACTTC. Translated, it gives CASSPRSRVEEQYF.

Comment on this clonotype: One end of the junction does not line up with germline, which may come from a read error. This sequence joins TRBV12-3 or TRBV12-4 and TRBJ1-2; D is perhaps TRBD1 (5 bases). The CDR3 covers 12 residues. CDR3 DNA: TGTGCCAACAGTTTAGGGGAGTATGGCTACACCTTC. This translates into CANSLGEYGYTF.

V usage is TRBV20-1 and J usage is TRBJ2-1; 12 bases are shared with TRBD2. Per the germline V gene, CDR1 is DFQATT and CDR2 is SNEGSKA (reference sequence). This CDR3 region has 14 residues. Germline trimming cut 5 bases from V and 9 bases from J; bases unmatched to any gene: 8. This CDR3 is CSASLAGGYSEQFF. In DNA, the CDR3 is TGCAGTGCTTCTCTAGCGGGGGGGTATAGTGAGCAGTTCTTC.

This chain links TRBV27 with TRBJ2-2, with 8 nucleotides matching TRBD1. V dropped 3 bases and J dropped 5; count of bases not matched to a gene: 5. Germline V gene sequence: CDR1 MNHEY, CDR2 SMNVEV (reference sequence). The CDR3 runs 15 residues. The CDR3 sequence: CASSFSRGQTGELFF. The CDR3 coding sequence is TGTGCCAGCAGTTTCTCCAGGGGGCAGACCGGGGAGCTGTTTTTT.

J is TRBJ2-1 and V is TRBV5-1; 14 bases match TRBD2. The DNA end is a closer match to TRBJ2-7, so the J assignment may be wrong. CDR3 length equals 19 residues. The V gene's germline CDR1 is SGHRS and CDR2 YFSETQ. Written as DNA, the CDR3 is TGCGCCAGCAGCTTGGCCGGACTAGCGGGGGGCGATTCCTACAATGAGCAGTACTTC. Amino acid sequence: CASSLAGLAGGDSYNEQYF.

The chain links TRBV4-1 to TRBJ1-1; possible D gene TRBD1, 6 bases. The V and J ends lost 4 bases and 7 bases respectively, with 16 bases between them. In germline, CDR1 is MGHRA, CDR2 YSYEKL. The CDR3 spans 14 residues. CDR3 coding DNA: TGCGCCAGCAGCCGTGATCGGGGGGGCGGTGAAGCTTTCTTT. Protein product: CASSRDRGGGEAFF.

This clonotype was recorded a few times. This chain connects TRBV12-3 or TRBV12-4 to TRBJ2-3; the match to TRBD2 covers 7 bases. With 8 bases clipped from V and 2 bases from J, the junction kept 4 bases outside the gene matches. This CDR3 is 13 amino acids long. CDR3 nucleotide sequence: TGTGCCAGCGCTGGGGGGGACACAGATACGCAGTATTTT. Encoded protein: CASAGGDTDTQYF.